This TCR beta chain was observed in a study of human T cells and chemical hapten exposure. At the level of the study: Slight differences in pooled library volume were the main source of varying TCR yields across samples.

Each CDR3 protein is one row after TCRdb ran MiXCR on the RACE reads. Altogether about 97,000 distinct CDR3 sequences are present, less than 35% being singletons, with the ten largest covering about 9.4%. The sample's time point: patch test 3, about 24 weeks after DPC sensitization. Treatment in this sample: therapeutic diphenylcyclopropenone sensitization with weekly scalp DPC. The germline V gene encodes CDR1 MNHEY and CDR2 SMNVEV (reference sequence). The V and J ends lost 6 bases and 6 bases, in that order; junction bases with no gene match: 10. There are 16 residues in the CDR3. This material consisted of whole blood, taken in connection with sensitization to the hapten diphenylcyclopropenone (DPC). This TCR was sampled from a man aged 35 to 55 with alopecia areata. Some clones in this sample may be carry-over from other donors' samples. The J gene is TRBJ2-7, the V gene TRBV27, with 14 bases aligning to TRBD2. Written as DNA, the CDR3 is TGTGCCAGCAGCTCCCGACTAGCGGGAGGGCGGACCGAGCAGTACTTC. It specifies CASSSRLAGGRTEQYF.